This TCR beta chain was profiled in a study of immune cell composition in non-small cell lung cancer. Assay: immunoSEQ multiplex PCR; the TCRdb copy retains only in-frame clones and omits some. The sample consists of about 7,500 clones, roughly 62% of them appearing once. The study, taken as a whole, reports: In adenocarcinoma, maximal tumour-associated clone frequency tracked TIL tumour reactivity. Clones >0.5% enriched in tumour were rarer in adenocarcinoma (about 35%) than squamous (roughly 75%). Dominant in vivo tumour-associated clones were not shown to share tumour-reactive sequences. Lung squamous cell carcinoma tumours had significantly higher top 10 clone scores and productive clonality than lung adenocarcinoma.

This clone was recorded once. Its matching antigen is unknown. The V and J ends lost 1 base and 1 base, in that order; junction bases with no gene match: 4. Germline lookup yields CDR1 SGHVS and CDR2 FQNEAQ. The CDR3 runs 16 residues. The receptor was isolated from a human donor with non-small cell lung cancer. The genes are TRBV7-8 and TRBJ2-3; 8 nucleotides agree with TRBD2. The sample taken for sequencing was lung tumor tissue. The CDR3 DNA follows: TGTGCCAGCAGCTTAGTACTAGCGGCCGGCACAGATACGCAGTATTTT. Translation: CASSLVLAAGTDTQYF.